A selection of T cell receptor beta chains follows, all from one sample in a study of cytomegalovirus exposure and HLA in healthy donors. Some clones are missing from TCRdb's copy, which holds only in-frame ones; the method was immunoSEQ multiplex PCR. The sample yields fewer than 200,000 clones, around 69% seen once. Sequenced: PBMCs. These receptors all come from a man in his fifties or sixties in good health and CMV-seronegative. The CDR3 runs from the conserved cysteine through the conserved F or W. Each record gives: clone size, V gene, CDR3 length, D gene, J gene, CDR3 DNA, CDR3 protein. A D gene is named only where the DNA matches it firmly. A row's size may be missing; if present it is once, few, many or a size class.

NA,TRBV29-1,15,TRBD1,TRBJ2-7,TGCAGCGTTGGTCCAAGACAGGGGGCGCCTTACGAGCAGTACTTC,CSVGPRQGAPYEQYF
NA,TRBV2,16,NA,TRBJ1-6,TGTGCCAGCAGTGAATCAGGGGCGGTCGGTAATTCACCCCTCCACTTT,CASSESGAVGNSPLHF
NA,TRBV19,15,NA,TRBJ1-4,TGTGCCAGTAGTGCCCCGGGGGTAACTAATGAAAAACTGTTTTTT,CASSAPGVTNEKLFF
NA,TRBV5-1,13,TRBD2,TRBJ2-5,TGCGCCAGCAGCTCGACTAGCGTGGAGACCCAGTACTTC,CASSSTSVETQYF
NA,TRBV6-5,15,NA,TRBJ2-1,TGTGCCAGCAGCCAAGAGGCGGGCGGATACAATGAGCAGTTCTTC,CASSQEAGGYNEQFF
few,TRBV6-5,14,TRBD1,TRBJ1-5,TGTGCCAGCAGGCTAGGGGGCGCGGGTCAGCCCCAGCATTTT,CASRLGGAGQPQHF
NA,TRBV2,11,NA,TRBJ2-7,TGTGCCAGCAAGAGCTCCTACGAGCAGTACTTC,CASKSSYEQYF
once,TRBV19,14,TRBD2,TRBJ2-2,TGTGCCACCAGGACTAGCGGGAGTACCGGGGAGCTGTTTTTT,CATRTSGSTGELFF
NA,TRBV7-9,14,NA,TRBJ2-7,TGTTCCAGCACCCAACTCAGTGGGGGCGGAGAGCAGTACTTC,CSSTQLSGGGEQYF
NA,TRBV10-1,14,TRBD1,TRBJ2-7,TGCGCCAGCAGTGAAGGGACAGGGGGCTACGAGCAGTACTTC,CASSEGTGGYEQYF
NA,TRBV2,15,NA,TRBJ2-7,TGTGCCAGCAGTGAAGCCCCGACAGGATTCTACGAGCAGTACTTC,CASSEAPTGFYEQYF
NA,TRBV9,15,TRBD1,TRBJ1-4,TGTGCCAGCAGCGTCAGGGGGCTAAGTAATGAAAAACTGTTTTTT,CASSVRGLSNEKLFF
NA,TRBV5-1,15,TRBD2,TRBJ2-7,TGCGCCAGCAGCTTGGGGCTAGCGGGAGTCGACGAGCAGTACTTC,CASSLGLAGVDEQYF
once,TRBV5-1,17,TRBD2,TRBJ2-5,TGCGCCAGCAGCTTGGGGGGACTAGCGGGACAACAAGAGACCCAGTACTTC,CASSLGGLAGQQETQYF
NA,TRBV28,17,NA,TRBJ2-6,TGTGCCAGCAGTTTTCTGGGCAGCTTCTCTGGGGCCAACGTCCTGACTTTC,CASSFLGSFSGANVLTF
few,TRBV9,13,TRBD1,TRBJ2-5,TGTGCCAGCAGCGAGACAGGGGGGGAGACCCAGTACTTC,CASSETGGETQYF
NA,TRBV7-7,14,TRBD1,TRBJ2-5,TGTGCCAGCAGCTTAGAGGGGGCGGGCGGGACCCAGTACTTC,CASSLEGAGGTQYF
NA,TRBV6-4,16,TRBD2,TRBJ2-5,TGTGCCGACCATCTAGAGGCGGGGGAAAGAGGAGAGACCCAGTACTTC,CADHLEAGERGETQYF
few,TRBV7-9,15,NA,TRBJ1-3,TGTGCCAGCAGCTTCGGGGGTCTCTCTGGAAACACCATATATTTT,CASSFGGLSGNTIYF
NA,TRBV29-1,11,NA,TRBJ1-2,TGCAGCGTTGAAGATAAGCAGGCCTACACCTTC,CSVEDKQAYTF
NA,TRBV11-2,16,TRBD2,TRBJ2-3,TGTGCCAGCAAGCTTACTATAGCGGGAGTGGCCGATACGCAGTATTTT,CASKLTIAGVADTQYF
few,TRBV27,14,NA,TRBJ1-4,TGTGCCAGCAGTCCAACATGGGAGAATGAAAAACTGTTTTTT,CASSPTWENEKLFF
NA,TRBV4-3,17,NA,TRBJ2-3,TGCGCCAGCAGCCAAGAACCCGCGGGGCCCCTCTCAGATACGCAGTATTTT,CASSQEPAGPLSDTQYF
NA,TRBV6-1,16,NA,TRBJ2-7,TGTGCCAGCAGTGAAGCCCGAGCAGGGGCGCGCTACGAGCAGTACTTC,CASSEARAGARYEQYF